These 28 T cell receptor beta chains were all obtained from the same sample, sequenced in a study of blood T cell repertoires in COVID-19. Here immunoSEQ multiplex PCR was the method, and the copy in TCRdb shows in-frame clones only, minus some. The sample shows some 50,000 clones, roughly 83% of them seen only once. The sample was peripheral blood. These TCRs come from a human donor in a cohort sampled during active COVID-19.

The V and J genes are TRBV6-5 and TRBJ2-6; 9 nucleotides match TRBD1. Germline V gives CDR1 MNHEY, CDR2 SVGAGI. V was pared by 7 bases and J by 2 bases, with 3 bases of the junction left unmatched. CDR3 length: 15 amino acids. The CDR3 protein is CASITGGAGANVLTF. The CDR3 bases are TGTGCCAGCATTACAGGGGGCGCTGGGGCCAACGTCCTGACTTTC.

The chain joins TRBV4-2 to TRBJ2-7, with TRBD2 as a possible D gene (6 bases). Trimming took off 0 bases at V and 1 base at J, with 10 bases between the two ends. The germline V gene encodes CDR1 LGHNA and CDR2 YNFKEQ. The CDR3 is made up of 15 amino acids. The CDR3 here is CASSQDGGISYEQYF. CDR3 in DNA: TGTGCCAGCAGCCAAGATGGAGGGATTTCCTACGAGCAGTACTTC.

In this sample, this clone turned up many times. This chain joins TRBV6-2 or TRBV6-3 and TRBJ1-5; no definite D call. V gave up 2 bases and J gave up 3 bases, with 11 bases separating them. The CDR3 is 15 residues long. The V gene's germline CDR1 is MNHEY and CDR2 SVGEGT. CDR3 loop: CASSYLIGDNQPQHF. CDR3 DNA sequence: TGTGCCAGCAGTTACCTGATCGGGGACAATCAGCCCCAGCATTTT.

This chain links TRBV9 with TRBJ1-1; maybe TRBD1 (6 bases). Germline assignment: CDR1 SGDLS and CDR2 YYNGEE. The CDR3 has 15 residues. Trimming removed 0 bases from V and 4 bases from J, with 13 bases in between. The CDR3 region is CASSVDGGGGTEAFF. The CDR3 DNA follows: TGTGCCAGCAGCGTAGATGGGGGCGGGGGCACTGAAGCTTTCTTT. Full variable domain (missing parts from reference TRBV9 and TRBJ1-1): DSGVTQTPKHLITATGQRVTLRCSPRSGDLSVYWYQQSLDQGLQFLIQYYNGEERAKGNILERFSAQQFPDLHSELNLSSLELGDSALYFCASSVDGGGGTEAFFGQGTRLTVV.

CDR3 amino acids: CASSLLARQALAGAGNEQFF. Written as DNA, the CDR3 is TGTGCCAGCAGCTTATTAGCTAGGCAGGCGTTGGCGGGAGCGGGCAATGAGCAGTTCTTC. The chain links TRBV5-5 to TRBJ2-1; 7 bases fit TRBD2. The CDR3 is made up of 20 amino acids. The germline CDR1 and CDR2 sequences are SGHKS and YYEKEE (reference sequence). The trim removed 2 bases at V and 6 bases at J, leaving 23 bases unmatched. Variable domain in full (rest from reference TRBV5-5 and TRBJ2-1): DAGVTQSPTHLIKTRGQQVTLRCSPISGHKSVSWYQQVLGQGPQFIFQYYEKEERGRGNFPDRFSARQFPNYSSELNVNALLLGDSALYLCASSLLARQALAGAGNEQFFGPGTRLTVL.

This chain connects TRBV2 to TRBJ1-5; D unresolved. Germline V gene lookup returns CDR1 SNHLY and CDR2 FYNNEI. With 5 bases removed from V and 3 bases from J, the gap between germline ends came to 14 bases. The CDR3 covers 15 residues. CDR3 coding DNA: TGTGCCAGCAGTCCCGATGGGCAGAACAATCAGCCCCAGCATTTT. It yields the protein CASSPDGQNNQPQHF.

V gene TRBV27 combines with J gene TRBJ1-5; D is undetermined. Per the germline V gene, CDR1 is MNHEY and CDR2 is SMNVEV (reference sequence). CDR3 length: 15 residues. V shed 0 bases and J shed 0 bases, with 6 bases lying between them. The CDR3 loop reads CASSLSGYSNQPQHF. The CDR3 DNA reads as TGTGCCAGCAGTTTATCGGGCTATAGCAATCAGCCCCAGCATTTT.

The chain uses TRBV19 and TRBJ2-7; TRBD2 matches 7 bases. The J segment lost 0 bases and the V segment lost 0 bases, leaving 8 bases of the junction unmatched. CDR1 is LNHDA and CDR2 is SQIVND in the germline V gene (reference sequence). CDR3 length: 17 residues. CDR3 DNA sequence: TGTGCCAGTAGTATAGACACTACTAGCGCCGCCTCCTACGAGCAGTACTTC. Protein product: CASSIDTTSAASYEQYF. Using reference TRBV19 and TRBJ2-7 for the parts outside the CDR3, the full variable domain is DGGITQSPKYLFRKEGQNVTLSCEQNLNHDAMYWYRQDPGQGLRLIYYSQIVNDFQKGDIAEGYSVSREKKESFPLTVTSAQKNPTAFYLCASSIDTTSAASYEQYFGPGTRLTVT.

The chain employs TRBV7-9 and TRBJ1-2; 7 bases match TRBD1. V lost 5 bases and J lost 0; bases outside the gene matches: 3. The CDR3 runs 14 residues. The germline V gene has CDR1 SEHNR and CDR2 FQNEAQ (reference sequence). The CDR3 reads CASSVGQSNYGYTF. For the CDR3, the DNA is TGTGCCAGCAGCGTGGGACAGTCTAACTATGGCTACACCTTC.

The genes are TRBV24-1 and TRBJ2-3; 9 bases align to TRBD2. CDR3 length equals 15 residues. J lost 2 bases, V lost 7 bases, and 6 bases had no gene match. CDR1 and CDR2 (germline): KGHDR, SFDVKD. The CDR3 region is CATSAGLASTDTQYF. The CDR3 bases are TGTGCCACCAGCGCCGGACTAGCGTCCACAGATACGCAGTATTTT.

The rearrangement joins TRBV6-4 to TRBJ1-1; TRBD1 is a possible D gene (6 bases). Germline values: CDR1 MRHNA, CDR2 SNTAGT. V lost 3 bases, J lost 7 bases, and 12 bases lay in between. The CDR3 length is 13 residues. Written as DNA, the CDR3 is TGTGCCAGCAGTGAACAGGGATACGGTGAAGCTTTCTTT. This codes for CASSEQGYGEAFF.

The CDR3 bases are TGTGCCAGCAGTGAAGGGACTAGCGGGGGGTTCAAGAAGACCCAGTACTTC. Encoded protein: CASSEGTSGGFKKTQYF. The rearrangement links TRBV6-1 to TRBJ2-5; 14 bases match TRBD2. J gave up 6 bases and V 1 base, and 7 bases lay outside the gene matches. The germline V gene has CDR1 MNHNS and CDR2 SASEGT. The CDR3 has 17 residues.

The gene calls are TRBV5-1 and TRBJ2-2, with D possibly matching TRBD2 (6 bases). The CDR3 contains 15 residues. V was cut by 0 bases and J by 2 bases, with 8 bases left in between. Germline-derived CDR1 and CDR2 are SGHRS and YFSETQ. The CDR3 is CASSLEAGNTGELFF. DNA for the CDR3: TGCGCCAGCAGCTTGGAAGCGGGTAACACCGGGGAGCTGTTTTTT.

This clone was picked up one time. The rearrangement links TRBV14 to TRBJ2-2, with TRBD1 matching 7 bases. The CDR3 is 17 residues long. V shed 2 bases, J shed 3 bases, and the junction held 9 bases outside the gene matches. Germline V gene data show CDR1 as SGHDN and CDR2 as FVKESK. DNA of the CDR3: TGTGCCAGCAGCCAATATACCGGGACAGCCTACACCGGGGAGCTGTTTTTT. Translation gives CASSQYTGTAYTGELFF.

The J gene is TRBJ2-3, the V gene TRBV2; 9 positions match TRBD2. Germline values: CDR1 SNHLY, CDR2 FYNNEI. With 7 bases clipped from V and 5 bases from J, the junction kept 7 bases outside the gene matches. The CDR3 is made up of 14 amino acids. The CDR3 sequence: CASNFLAGRDTQYF. CDR3 nucleotides: TGTGCCAGCAATTTCCTAGCGGGACGAGATACGCAGTATTTT. The complete variable domain, with remaining parts taken from reference TRBV2 and TRBJ2-3, reads EPEVTQTPSHQVTQMGQEVILRCVPISNHLYFYWYRQILGQKVEFLVSFYNNEISEKSEIFDDQFSVERPDGSNFTLKIRSTKLEDSAMYFCASNFLAGRDTQYFGPGTRLTVL.

Here the CDR3 reads CASSLKPGQNYGYTF. For the CDR3, the DNA is TGTGCCAGCAGCCTTAAGCCGGGACAGAACTATGGCTACACCTTC. V gene TRBV7-8 combines with J gene TRBJ1-2; TRBD1 agrees at 7 bases. Unmatched junction bases numbered 8, after V lost 5 bases and J lost 2 bases. The CDR3 runs to 15 residues. Germline V gene sequence: CDR1 SGHVS, CDR2 FQNEAQ.

The genes are TRBV7-9 and TRBJ1-1; 10 bases match TRBD1. V shed 5 bases and J 1 base; nucleotides not matched to a gene: 7. Per the germline V gene, CDR1 is SEHNR and CDR2 is FQNEAQ (reference sequence). CDR3 length: 16 residues. The DNA of the CDR3 is TGTGCCAGCAGCCCGCGGACAGGGGGGAAGAACACTGAAGCTTTCTTT. It specifies CASSPRTGGKNTEAFF. The entire variable domain, with the rest obtained from reference TRBV7-9 and TRBJ1-1, is as follows: DTGVSQNPRHKITKRGQNVTFRCDPISEHNRLYWYRQTLGQGPEFLTYFQNEAQLEKSRLLSDRFSAERPKGSFSTLEIQRTEQGDSAMYLCASSPRTGGKNTEAFFGQGTRLTVV.

By sample share, this clone is medium-sized. V usage is TRBV14 and J usage is TRBJ1-4, with D unclear. The V end was cut by 6 bases, the J end by 0 bases, with 8 bases between. The CDR3 is 14 amino acids. Germline CDR1 and CDR2: SGHDN and FVKESK. The CDR3 loop reads CASSISSTNEKLFF. As DNA, the CDR3 is TGTGCCAGCAGTATCAGTTCAACTAATGAAAAACTGTTTTTT.

The chain links TRBV14 to TRBJ1-6, with a possible D match to TRBD1 (6 bases). The CDR3 loop spans 18 amino acids. Germline loops: CDR1 SGHDN, CDR2 FVKESK. Trimming removed 0 bases from V and 0 bases from J, with 12 bases in between. The CDR3 nucleotides are TGTGCCAGCAGCCAAGAGGGACAACCGAGCTCCTATAATTCACCCCTCCACTTT. Its translation is CASSQEGQPSSYNSPLHF.

The gene calls are TRBV1 and TRBJ2-7; the table's D call TRBD1 went unverified against the DNA. TRBV1 is an annotated pseudogene. This CDR3 comprises 18 residues. CDR3 amino acids: CTSSQPTPTGRGVYEQYF. The CDR3 nucleotides are TGCACCAGCAGCCAACCCACACCCACAGGGAGAGGGGTCTACGAGCAGTACTTC.

This chain connects TRBV7-9 to TRBJ2-1; a weak D match, TRBD1 (6 bases). Trimming took 6 bases from V and 2 from J, leaving 11 bases between them. The CDR3 is made up of 14 amino acids. Germline CDR1 SEHNR, CDR2 FQNEAQ (reference sequence). DNA for the CDR3: TGTGCCAGCAGTCCAGGGGTAGCCTACAATGAGCAGTTCTTC. The encoded protein is CASSPGVAYNEQFF.

V and J are TRBV2 and TRBJ2-3, with 13 bases identical to TRBD2. CDR3 length: 17 residues. V gave up 2 bases and J gave up 6 bases; unmatched junction bases: 8. Germline lookup yields CDR1 SNHLY and CDR2 FYNNEI. For the CDR3, the DNA is TGTGCCAGCAGTGAACCGGGACTAGCGGGGTCATATGATACGCAGTATTTT. Translated: CASSEPGLAGSYDTQYF.

V is TRBV19 and J is TRBJ1-1; TRBD1 might be the D (5 bases). With 5 bases removed from V and 1 base from J, the gap between germline ends came to 8 bases. The CDR3 contains 13 residues. CDR1 and CDR2 (germline): LNHDA, SQIVND (reference sequence). In DNA form, the CDR3 reads TGTGCCAGTAGTTCAGGACAGAACACTGAAGCTTTCTTT. Its protein is CASSSGQNTEAFF.

This sequence joins TRBV27 and TRBJ1-1, with D tentatively TRBD1 (5 bases). The CDR3 has 14 amino acids. Per the germline V gene, CDR1 is MNHEY and CDR2 is SMNVEV (reference sequence). V was pared by 5 bases and J by 5 bases, with 15 bases between. Here the CDR3 reads CASSTGAGGTEAFF. The CDR3 coding sequence is TGTGCCAGCAGTACTGGGGCCGGAGGGACTGAAGCTTTCTTT.

The V call is TRBV5-4, the J call TRBJ2-7, with 9 bases identical to TRBD1. This CDR3 has 15 amino acids. The V segment lost 5 bases and the J segment 3 bases; nucleotides outside the gene matches: 9. The germline gives CDR1 SGHNT, CDR2 YYREEE (reference sequence). In DNA form, the CDR3 reads TGTGCCAGCAGTTCCGGGACAGGGACGTTCTACGAGCAGTACTTC. Protein sequence: CASSSGTGTFYEQYF.

J is TRBJ2-7 and V is TRBV10-3, with D perhaps TRBD2 (5 bases). The CDR3 has 14 residues. Trimming removed 3 bases from V and 4 bases from J, with 13 bases in between. Germline CDR1 reads ENHRY; CDR2 reads SYGVKD. The CDR3 DNA reads as TGTGCCATCAGTGACGTTAGGACTCTGTACGAGCAGTACTTC. This sequence encodes CAISDVRTLYEQYF.

This sequence joins TRBV19 and TRBJ2-2; 7 bases are shared with TRBD2. Germline loops: CDR1 LNHDA, CDR2 SQIVND (reference sequence). The CDR3 is made up of 15 amino acids. V dropped 2 bases and J dropped 6; count of bases not matched to a gene: 6. This chain's CDR3 is CASSIMAGVSGELFF. The CDR3, as DNA: TGTGCCAGTAGTATAATGGCGGGAGTGTCCGGGGAGCTGTTTTTT.

The chain couples TRBV10-3 to TRBJ2-1; maybe TRBD2 (6 bases). This CDR3 region has 14 residues. V dropped 9 bases and J dropped 8 bases, with 20 bases sitting between them. Germline V CDR1 and CDR2: ENHRY, SYGVKD. CDR3 region: CAINPGLAIDEQFF. The CDR3 DNA reads as TGTGCCATAAACCCGGGGCTAGCGATCGATGAGCAGTTCTTC.